This is a list of T cell receptor beta chains from one sample in a study of cytomegalovirus exposure and HLA in healthy donors. Produced via immunoSEQ multiplex PCR; TCRdb's table is partial and in-frame only. In the table there are around 100,000 clones, more than 80% of which are singletons. Sequencing used PBMCs. The receptors originated from a man in his thirties or forties in good health and CMV-seronegative. The CDR3 runs from the conserved cysteine through the conserved F or W. A D gene is named only where the DNA matches it firmly. Some rows have no size entry. The others give once, few or many, or a class for an expanded clone.

v_gene,d_gene,abundance,j_gene,len,CDR3nt,CDR3aa
TRBV7-3,.,.,TRBJ2-1,16,TGTGCCAGCAGCGAAGGAGGGGTGAGCTCCTACAATGAGCAGTTCTTC,CASSEGGVSSYNEQFF
TRBV7-9,.,.,TRBJ1-6,12,TGTGCCAGCAGCTTCGGAGATCCACCCCTCCACTTT,CASSFGDPPLHF
TRBV6-5,TRBD1,.,TRBJ2-7,14,TGTGCCAGCAACCGGGACAGGGCCTCCTACGAGCAGTACTTC,CASNRDRASYEQYF
TRBV6-1,TRBD1,.,TRBJ2-7,15,TGTGCCAGCATTTCACCGGGACAGGGCTCCTACGAGCAGTACTTC,CASISPGQGSYEQYF
TRBV28,TRBD2,.,TRBJ2-7,15,TGTGCCAGCAGTACGAGCGGGAGGGGCAGCCGGGAGCAGTACTTC,CASSTSGRGSREQYF
TRBV11-2,TRBD1,.,TRBJ1-2,14,TGTGCCAGCAGCTTAACGGCCAGGGGGCACGGCTACACCTTC,CASSLTARGHGYTF
TRBV28,TRBD1,once,TRBJ2-7,14,TGTGCCAGCAGTTTGGCCGGGACAGGGATCGAGCAGTACTTC,CASSLAGTGIEQYF
TRBV5-1,.,.,TRBJ2-7,11,TGCGCCAGCAGCTTGGGCGGCGAGCAGTACTTC,CASSLGGEQYF
TRBV5-1,TRBD2,.,TRBJ2-7,16,TGCGCCAGCAGCCGGACGGGGGGACGGATGTCCTACGAGCAGTACTTC,CASSRTGGRMSYEQYF
TRBV5-4,.,.,TRBJ2-1,15,TGTGCCAGCAGCCCCCGAGGGAGGCGGGGCAATGAGCAGTTCTTC,CASSPRGRRGNEQFF
TRBV7-3,TRBD2,.,TRBJ2-1,15,TGTGCCAGCAGACCAACTAGCGGGAGTACGTATGAGCAGTTCTTC,CASRPTSGSTYEQFF
TRBV6-1,.,.,TRBJ1-5,12,TGTGCCAGCAGTGTCGGGAATCAGCCCCAGCATTTT,CASSVGNQPQHF
TRBV19,.,.,TRBJ2-1,15,TGTGCCAGTCGTCGACGGCCTAGCGAGAACAATGAGCAGTTCTTC,CASRRRPSENNEQFF
TRBV5-1,.,.,TRBJ2-2,15,TGCGCCAGCAGCTTGGGAGGGCAGGCCACCGGGGAGCTGTTTTTT,CASSLGGQATGELFF
TRBV6-5,.,.,TRBJ1-3,11,TGTGCCACATCCGAGGGGGACACCATATATTTT,CATSEGDTIYF
TRBV30,.,.,TRBJ1-2,15,TGTGCCTCGTTTACTTCGAGGGTGAGGAACTATGGCTACACCTTC,CASFTSRVRNYGYTF
TRBV5-4,TRBD2,.,TRBJ2-7,15,TGTGCCAGCAGCACTCAACTAGCGGGACGAGACGAGCAGTACTTC,CASSTQLAGRDEQYF
TRBV19,.,.,TRBJ2-6,16,TGTGCCAGTAGGCGACAGCCCGGCTCTGGGGCCAACGTCCTGACTTTC,CASRRQPGSGANVLTF
TRBV7-9,.,.,TRBJ1-1,13,TGTGCTAGCACCGGACAGATGAACACTGAAGCTTTCTTT,CASTGQMNTEAFF
TRBV10-3,TRBD2,.,TRBJ2-2,14,TGTGCCATCCGACTAGCGGGGAACACCGGGGAGCTGTTTTTT,CAIRLAGNTGELFF
TRBV7-9,.,.,TRBJ1-4,13,TGTGCCAGCAGCTTAACTTTAGAGGAAAAACTGTTTTTT,CASSLTLEEKLFF
TRBV2,TRBD2,few,TRBJ2-1,15,TGTGCCAGCAGTGGACTAGCGGGAGGGCCAGGTGAGCAGTTCTTC,CASSGLAGGPGEQFF
TRBV28,TRBD1,.,TRBJ2-3,15,TGTGCCAGCAGTCAAGGGACAGGAGGCACAGATACGCAGTATTTT,CASSQGTGGTDTQYF
TRBV6-4,TRBD2,.,TRBJ2-7,18,TGTGCCAGCAGTGCAGAACTAGCGGGGGGGCAATTTGCCTACGAGCAGTACTTC,CASSAELAGGQFAYEQYF
TRBV10-3,.,.,TRBJ1-5,12,TGTGCCATCAGTAACGGGAATCAGCCCCAGCATTTT,CAISNGNQPQHF
TRBV4-2,TRBD1,.,TRBJ1-4,19,TGTGCCAGCAGCCATCCGGATGGCCGCACGGACAGGCCCGATGAAAAACTGTTTTTT,CASSHPDGRTDRPDEKLFF
TRBV28,TRBD1,.,TRBJ2-5,16,TGTGCCAGCAGTCCAACCACCCGGGACAGACAAGAGACCCAGTACTTC,CASSPTTRDRQETQYF
TRBV7-2,TRBD2,.,TRBJ2-5,15,TGTGCCAGCAGCTTATGGACGACGGGGGGAGAGACCCAGTACTTC,CASSLWTTGGETQYF
TRBV13,.,.,TRBJ2-5,15,TGTGCCAGCAGCGCCCCAAGACAGGCAGAAGAGACCCAGTACTTC,CASSAPRQAEETQYF
TRBV7-9,TRBD1,once,TRBJ1-4,15,TGTGCCAGCAGTGGGGGACAGACAACTAATGAAAAACTGTTTTTT,CASSGGQTTNEKLFF
TRBV7-9,TRBD1,.,TRBJ2-3,14,TGTGCCAGCAGCCGGGACAGGGAGGCAGATACGCAGTATTTT,CASSRDREADTQYF
TRBV6-1,TRBD1,.,TRBJ1-2,15,TGTGCCAGCGGGACAGGGGGTTTTAATAACTATGGCTACACCTTC,CASGTGGFNNYGYTF
TRBV19,TRBD2,.,TRBJ2-1,16,TGTGCCAGTAGTCCGGGACTAGCGGGGTCCTACAATGAGCAGTTCTTC,CASSPGLAGSYNEQFF
TRBV15,TRBD2,.,TRBJ2-5,14,TGTGCCACCAGGAAGCGGGGGGCCAATGAGACCCAGTACTTC,CATRKRGANETQYF
TRBV30,.,.,TRBJ2-2,11,TGTGCCTGGTCAAACACCGGGGAGCTGTTTTTT,CAWSNTGELFF
TRBV6-4,.,.,TRBJ1-5,14,TGTGCCAGCTGGGGGCCTTCTGGGGGTGCGCCCCAGCATTTT,CASWGPSGGAPQHF